This TCR beta chain was found in a study of blood T cell repertoires in COVID-19. Across the study: Samples of COVID-19 (acute and convalescent) were obtained from the United States, Italy and Spain. From T cells, B-cell-depleted T cells, or PBMCs came the material, which was cDNA or gDNA.

The CDR3 has 14 residues. Germline assignment: CDR1 LNHNV and CDR2 YYDKDF (reference sequence). V dropped 7 bases and J dropped 8; count of bases not matched to a gene: 10. In the original processing: It was from reference gene primer amplification that nucleated cell counts were estimated. Assay used: immunoSEQ multiplex PCR; TCRdb lists only in-frame clones, some missing. V, J and clone size were drawn from that table, and D and trimming were deduced from the DNA. The sample yields 100,000 to 150,000 clones, more than 85% seen once. This sequence was found in a man in his fifties or sixties with active or convalescent COVID-19. Material: peripheral blood. The V and J genes are TRBV15 and TRBJ2-1; TRBD2 matches 8 bases. CDR3 loop: CATTRGGVAYEQFF. Written as DNA, the CDR3 is TGTGCCACCACCCGGGGGGGGGTCGCCTATGAGCAGTTCTTC.